The next 27 T cell receptor beta chains were all read from a single sample in a study of CD8 T cells in Susac syndrome. A quantity of roughly 0.5 to 1 ug RNA underwent reverse transcription using random hexamers. MiXCR, run by TCRdb on the immunoSEQ multiplex PCR reads, gives a single entry per CDR3 protein. The sample yields roughly 200,000 distinct CDR3 sequences, 85% to 95% seen once. Sequenced sample: CD4+ T cells from PBMCs. The source is a human donor with multiple sclerosis.

This clonotype was picked up one time. V gene TRBV7-3 combines with J gene TRBJ2-6; D remains ambiguous. The V end lost 8 bases, the J end lost 0 bases, and 8 bases lay between the germline ends. Germline lookup yields CDR1 SGHTA and CDR2 FQGTGA. The CDR3 runs 14 residues. CDR3 DNA: TGTGCCAGCGGGCTAAGCTCTGGGGCCAACGTCCTGACTTTC. Residues: CASGLSSGANVLTF. Together with reference TRBV7-3 and TRBJ2-6, the CDR3 gives the full variable domain: GAGVSQTPSNKVTEKGKYVELRCDPISGHTALYWYRQSLGQGPEFLIYFQGTGAADDSGLPNDRFFAVRPEGSVSTLKIQRTERGDSAVYLCASGLSSGANVLTFGAGSRLTVL.

The chain recombines TRBV12-3 or TRBV12-4 with TRBJ2-3; TRBD2 aligns across 7 bases. The junction had 16 bases not matched to a gene; V was cut back by 5 bases and J by 8 bases. The CDR3 totals 16 residues. The CDR3 coding sequence is TGTGCCAGCAGTCTTCCGAGGGCTAGCGGTCGGGGTACGCAGTATTTT. The encoded protein is CASSLPRASGRGTQYF.

This rearrangement joins TRBV3-1 to TRBJ2-1; a possible D gene is TRBD2 (5 bases). The germline gives CDR1 LGHDT, CDR2 YNNKEL (reference sequence). The CDR3 length is 14 residues. Trimming removed 2 bases from V and 7 bases from J, with 12 bases in between. The CDR3 nucleotides read TGTGCCAGCAGCCAACGTCGGGGTTCGAATGAGCAGTTCTTC. Translation: CASSQRRGSNEQFF.

V usage is TRBV5-4 and J usage is TRBJ2-1; tentatively, D is TRBD1 (6 bases). V lost 4 bases and J lost 5, with 7 bases in between. The V gene's germline CDR1 is SGHNT and CDR2 YYREEE (reference sequence). The CDR3 runs 12 residues. CDR3 amino acids: CASSQGNNEQFF. DNA for the CDR3: TGTGCCAGCAGCCAGGGGAACAATGAGCAGTTCTTC.

The chain combines TRBV30 with TRBJ2-7; D may match TRBD1 or TRBD2 (5 bases each). The CDR3 runs 14 residues. Trimming removed 3 bases from V and 3 bases from J, with 15 bases in between. Per the germline V gene, CDR1 is GTSNPN and CDR2 is SVGIG (reference sequence). The DNA for the CDR3 is TGTGCCTGGAGCCCTGCCGGGACCGTCTACGAGCAGTACTTC. It specifies CAWSPAGTVYEQYF.

V usage is TRBV18 and J usage is TRBJ2-3, with D tentatively TRBD1 or TRBD2 (6 bases each). CDR1 is KGHSH and CDR2 is LQKENI in the germline V gene. The CDR3 covers 16 residues. V shed 1 base and J shed 1 base, with 12 bases lying between them. The CDR3 reads CASSPRGGPRTDTQYF. In DNA form, the CDR3 reads TGTGCCAGCTCACCACGAGGGGGGCCCCGCACAGATACGCAGTATTTT. Full variable domain (rest looked up from reference TRBV18 and TRBJ2-3): NAGVMQNPRHLVRRRGQEARLRCSPMKGHSHVYWYRQLPEEGLKFMVYLQKENIIDESGMPKERFSAEFPKEGPSILRIQQVVRGDSAAYFCASSPRGGPRTDTQYFGPGTRLTVL.

CDR3 amino acids: CASSLGQPPYEQYF. In DNA form, the CDR3 reads TGTGCCAGCAGTTTAGGACAGCCACCCTACGAGCAGTACTTC. The V gene is TRBV12-3 or TRBV12-4, the J gene TRBJ2-7; a weak D match, TRBD1 (5 bases). The ends were cut back, 1 base at V and 2 bases at J, with 9 bases in the middle. The CDR3 is 14 residues long.

The rearrangement uses TRBV19 and TRBJ2-3, with 8 bases that match TRBD1. V was pared by 10 bases and J by 3 bases, with 9 bases of the junction left unmatched. The CDR3 is 14 amino acids. Germline CDR1 and CDR2: LNHDA and SQIVND (reference sequence). The CDR3 DNA sequence: TGTGCCACGAAAACCCAGGGGGCTACAGATACGCAGTATTTT. Its protein product is CATKTQGATDTQYF.

The V and J genes are TRBV5-4 and TRBJ2-5; weak D call: TRBD2 (6 bases). The CDR3 totals 15 residues. Per germline, CDR1 SGHNT and CDR2 YYREEE (reference sequence). Trimming removed 0 bases at V and 5 bases at J, with 14 bases between. CDR3 protein: CASSLARGAGETQYF. The CDR3 DNA reads as TGTGCCAGCAGCTTGGCCCGCGGGGCCGGGGAGACCCAGTACTTC.

In its sample, this clonotype was seen a few times. V gene TRBV20-1 combines with J gene TRBJ2-5; weak D call: TRBD2 (5 bases). The CDR3 extends over 14 amino acids. Germline V CDR1 and CDR2: DFQATT, SNEGSKA (reference sequence). V lost 0 bases to trimming and J lost 1 base, with 9 bases between them. DNA for the CDR3: TGCAGTGCTAGAGATGGTCGGGGCCAAGAGACCCAGTACTTC. Amino acid sequence: CSARDGRGQETQYF.

The chain uses TRBV20-1 and TRBJ2-1, with 13 nucleotides matching TRBD2. CDR1 is DFQATT and CDR2 is SNEGSKA in the germline V gene (reference sequence). The CDR3 has 15 amino acids. Unmatched junction bases numbered 7, after V lost 5 bases and J lost 6 bases. The CDR3 sequence: CSAPRGLAGFNEQFF. CDR3 nucleotide sequence: TGCAGTGCTCCAAGGGGACTAGCGGGGTTCAATGAGCAGTTCTTC.

The gene calls are TRBV28 and TRBJ1-4; D unclear. The CDR3 totals 15 residues. From germline, CDR1 is MDHEN and CDR2 SYDVKM. V was shortened by 5 bases and J by 0 bases, with 10 bases between the two germline ends. The chain's CDR3 is CASSRRDATNEKLFF. CDR3 sequence (DNA): TGTGCCAGCAGTCGTAGGGATGCAACTAATGAAAAACTGTTTTTT.

This clonotype was found a few times. The CDR3 protein is CAWSVNSNEQFF. Written as DNA, the CDR3 is TGTGCCTGGAGTGTTAACAGCAATGAGCAGTTCTTC. The V gene is TRBV30, the J gene TRBJ2-1; no clear D gene. The V gene's germline CDR1 is GTSNPN and CDR2 SVGIG (reference sequence). This CDR3 is built from 12 residues. V was cut by 0 bases and J by 6 bases, with 6 bases left in between.

This clonotype appeared a single time. The chain recombines TRBV5-6 with TRBJ2-4; D is uncertain. The germline V gene encodes CDR1 SGHDT and CDR2 YYEEEE. V was cut by 4 bases and J by 10 bases, with 18 bases left in between. CDR3 length equals 14 residues. CDR3 nucleotide sequence: TGTGCCAGCAGCCTCCGACCGGCTCCTCTTATTCAGTACTTC. This gives the protein CASSLRPAPLIQYF.

V is TRBV6-5 and J is TRBJ2-3, with D unresolved. CDR3 length equals 13 residues. In germline, CDR1 is MNHEY, CDR2 SVGAGI. Trimming stripped 2 bases from V and 6 bases from J, with 9 bases between. CDR3 in amino acids: CASSYGRLDTQYF. In DNA, the CDR3 is TGTGCCAGCAGTTACGGTCGTTTGGATACGCAGTATTTT.

The chain couples TRBV6-1 to TRBJ2-4; D is undetermined. There are 15 residues in the CDR3. The V end lost 7 bases, the J end lost 0 bases, and 13 bases lay between the germline ends. The germline CDR1 and CDR2 sequences are MNHNS and SASEGT. The CDR3 DNA reads TGTGCCAGCACCGAAAGATACCTAGCCAAAAACATTCAGTACTTC. Its translation is CASTERYLAKNIQYF.

This chain joins TRBV28 and TRBJ1-2; 9 bases agree with TRBD1. V lost 4 bases to trimming and J lost 4 bases; unmatched junction nucleotides: 7. The CDR3 runs to 15 residues. The germline V gene encodes CDR1 MDHEN and CDR2 SYDVKM. As DNA, the CDR3 is TGTGCCAGCAGTTCTGGACAGGGGATCATCTATGGCTACACCTTC. It is translated as CASSSGQGIIYGYTF.

This clonotype was seen a single time. The chain links TRBV15 to TRBJ1-5; no firm D call. The CDR3 sequence is 15 residues long. Trimming removed 5 bases at V and 6 bases at J, with 17 bases between. The V gene's germline CDR1 is LNHNV and CDR2 YYDKDF (reference sequence). The CDR3 sequence is CATSRNWGEGQPQHF. The DNA of the CDR3 is TGTGCCACCAGCCGGAACTGGGGAGAGGGTCAGCCCCAGCATTTT. Full variable domain (outside the CDR3, taken from reference TRBV15 and TRBJ1-5): DAMVIQNPRYQVTQFGKPVTLSCSQTLNHNVMYWYQQKSSQAPKLLFHYYDKDFNNEADTPDNFQSRRPNTSFCFLDIRSPGLGDTAMYLCATSRNWGEGQPQHFGDGTRLSIL.

Remarks on this clonotype: Mismatch with germline at one junction end may stem from a read error. The gene calls are TRBV3-1 and TRBJ1-6; the D is unclear. The CDR3 contains 14 residues. The V gene's germline CDR1 is LGHDT and CDR2 YNNKEL (reference sequence). The CDR3 DNA reads TGTGCCAACAGCCCGCAGCTACGCGGTTCACCCCTCCACTTT. It yields the protein CANSPQLRGSPLHF.

This sequence joins TRBV7-8 and TRBJ2-1; maybe TRBD1 (6 bases). This CDR3 has 15 amino acids. Per germline, CDR1 SGHVS and CDR2 FQNEAQ. V was trimmed by 4 bases and J by 9 bases, leaving 19 bases between them. The CDR3 nucleotides read TGTGCCAGCAGCTCGGGACAAGATACGAGGGGTGAGCAGTTCTTC. Its protein product is CASSSGQDTRGEQFF.

V usage is TRBV3-1 and J usage is TRBJ1-5; the D is unclear. This CDR3 spans 15 amino acids. The V and J ends lost 2 bases and 3 bases respectively, with 11 bases between them. The germline gives CDR1 LGHDT, CDR2 YNNKEL (reference sequence). CDR3 nucleotide sequence: TGTGCCAGCAGCCAAAGGCTAAACAACAATCAGCCCCAGCATTTT. Residues: CASSQRLNNNQPQHF.

This clonotype showed up just once. This chain connects TRBV6-5 to TRBJ1-5; no definite D call. The germline V and J ends were trimmed by 0 bases and 1 base, with 13 bases remaining between them. The length of the CDR3 is 17 residues. The germline CDR1 and CDR2 sequences are MNHEY and SVGAGI. CDR3: CASSYSGRPGSNQPQHF. The CDR3 nucleotides read TGTGCCAGCAGTTACTCGGGGAGGCCGGGGAGCAATCAGCCCCAGCATTTT.

The genes are TRBV12-3 or TRBV12-4 and TRBJ1-1; TRBD1 might be the D (6 bases). The V gene lost 6 bases and the J gene lost 5 bases, with 19 bases spanning the gap. The CDR3 is 15 amino acids. The CDR3 protein is CASRPTQGSGTEAFF. CDR3 bases: TGTGCCAGCAGACCCACACAGGGATCGGGAACTGAAGCTTTCTTT.

The chain has TRBV27 and TRBJ1-6; D perhaps matches TRBD1 (5 bases). The CDR3 has 17 amino acids. V lost 6 bases and J lost 10, with 25 bases in between. Germline lookup yields CDR1 MNHEY and CDR2 SMNVEV (reference sequence). The CDR3 region has the DNA TGTGCCAGCAGCCCCCGGGGGATGCCAGGGTTTAAATCACCCCTCCACTTT. This gives the protein CASSPRGMPGFKSPLHF.

The CDR3 region has the DNA TGTGCCAGCAGCTTAGAGACTACCACAGATACGCAGTATTTT. As protein: CASSLETTTDTQYF. The V call is TRBV7-9, the J call TRBJ2-3, with a weak D call TRBD2 (5 bases). Trimming took 1 base from V and 2 from J, leaving 7 bases between them. Germline CDR1 reads SEHNR; CDR2 reads FQNEAQ (reference sequence). CDR3 length: 14 residues.

This clonotype has a single count. The V gene is TRBV27, the J gene TRBJ2-7; perhaps TRBD2 as D (6 bases). Germline V lookup: CDR1 MNHEY, CDR2 SMNVEV (reference sequence). V lost 0 bases and J lost 0, with 9 bases in between. This CDR3 is built from 15 residues. The CDR3 sequence: CASSLSGGYSYEQYF. The DNA for the CDR3 is TGTGCCAGCAGTTTATCGGGGGGATACTCCTACGAGCAGTACTTC.

The V gene is TRBV7-2, the J gene TRBJ1-6; TRBD1 agrees at 8 bases. Trimming at V came to 1 base and at J to 8 bases, leaving 4 bases not matched to a gene. Germline CDR1 SGHTA, CDR2 FQGNSA. This CDR3 contains 15 residues. The CDR3 sequence: CASSLGGRGHSPLHF. In DNA form, the CDR3 reads TGTGCCAGCAGCTTAGGGGGCAGGGGGCATTCACCCCTCCACTTT.